This TCR beta chain stems from a study of monozygotic twins with cystic fibrosis. TCRdb's table, derived via immunoSEQ multiplex PCR, lists solely in-frame clones and lacks some. Among 30,000 to 35,000 clones, approximately 67% were seen once, and the ten largest hold 0.75% to 0.85%. Germline trimming cut 0 bases from V and 5 bases from J; bases unmatched to any gene: 5. The CDR3 loop spans 15 amino acids. The germline V gene encodes CDR1 SGHRS and CDR2 YFSETQ. Study-level points and caveats: Nucleotide-identical clonotype sharing was significantly higher within monozygotic CF twin pairs than between unrelated CF individuals. Clonality was generally low (median approximately 0.0094), higher in the most severe patients. In this small cohort, shared CDR3 numbers showed no association with age, concordance or disease severity.

Notes on this clone: Its matching antigen is unknown.

The sample taken for sequencing was blood. The chain recombines TRBV5-1 with TRBJ2-5; 9 nucleotides match TRBD1. The source of this sequence is a girl under 18 with cystic fibrosis. In DNA form, the CDR3 reads TGCGCCAGCAGCTTGGACAGGGGGCGCAGTGAGACCCAGTACTTC. Amino acids: CASSLDRGRSETQYF.